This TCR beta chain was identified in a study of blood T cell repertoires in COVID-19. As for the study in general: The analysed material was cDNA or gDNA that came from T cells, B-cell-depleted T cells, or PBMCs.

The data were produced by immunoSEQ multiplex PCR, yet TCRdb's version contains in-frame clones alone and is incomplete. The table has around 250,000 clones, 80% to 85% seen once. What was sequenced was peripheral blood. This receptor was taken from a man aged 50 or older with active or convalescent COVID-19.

CDR3 region: CASSLVQGTGSGNTIYF. DNA of the CDR3: TGTGCCAGCAGCTTAGTTCAGGGCACGGGCTCTGGAAACACCATATATTTT. The chain employs TRBV7-9 and TRBJ1-3; D is perhaps TRBD1 (5 bases). Trimming took off 1 base at V and 0 bases at J, with 13 bases between the two ends. There are 17 residues in the CDR3. Germline CDR1 is SEHNR and CDR2 is FQNEAQ (reference sequence).